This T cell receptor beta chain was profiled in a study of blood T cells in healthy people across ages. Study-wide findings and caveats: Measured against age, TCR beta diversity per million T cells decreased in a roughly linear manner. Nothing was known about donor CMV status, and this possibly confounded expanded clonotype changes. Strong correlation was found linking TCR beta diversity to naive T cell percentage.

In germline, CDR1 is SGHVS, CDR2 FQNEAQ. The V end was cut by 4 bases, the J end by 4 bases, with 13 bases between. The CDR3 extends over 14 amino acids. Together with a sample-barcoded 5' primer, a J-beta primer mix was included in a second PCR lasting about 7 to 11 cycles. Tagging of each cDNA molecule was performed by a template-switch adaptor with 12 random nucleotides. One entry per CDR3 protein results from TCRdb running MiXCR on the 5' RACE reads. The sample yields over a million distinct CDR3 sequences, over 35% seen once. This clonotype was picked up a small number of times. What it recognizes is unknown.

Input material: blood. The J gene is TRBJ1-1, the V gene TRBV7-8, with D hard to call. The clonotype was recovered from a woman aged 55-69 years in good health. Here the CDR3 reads CASSSRRVGTEAFF. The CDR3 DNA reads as TGTGCCAGCAGCTCGCGGAGGGTAGGCACTGAAGCTTTCTTT.